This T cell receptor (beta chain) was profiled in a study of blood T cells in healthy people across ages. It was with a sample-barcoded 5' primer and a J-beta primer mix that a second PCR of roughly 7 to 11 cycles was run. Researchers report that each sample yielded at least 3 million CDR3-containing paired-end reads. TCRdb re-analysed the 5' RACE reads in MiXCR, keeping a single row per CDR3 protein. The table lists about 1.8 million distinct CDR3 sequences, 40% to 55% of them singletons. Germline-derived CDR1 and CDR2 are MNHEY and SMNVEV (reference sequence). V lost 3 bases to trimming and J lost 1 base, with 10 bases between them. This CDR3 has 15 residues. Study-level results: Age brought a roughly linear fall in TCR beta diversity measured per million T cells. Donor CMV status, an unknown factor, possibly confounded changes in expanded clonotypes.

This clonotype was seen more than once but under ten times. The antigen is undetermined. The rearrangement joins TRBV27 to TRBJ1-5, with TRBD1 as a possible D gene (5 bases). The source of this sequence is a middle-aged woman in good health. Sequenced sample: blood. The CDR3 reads CASSFQGLSNQPQHF. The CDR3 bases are TGTGCCAGCAGTTTCCAGGGACTGAGCAATCAGCCCCAGCATTTT.